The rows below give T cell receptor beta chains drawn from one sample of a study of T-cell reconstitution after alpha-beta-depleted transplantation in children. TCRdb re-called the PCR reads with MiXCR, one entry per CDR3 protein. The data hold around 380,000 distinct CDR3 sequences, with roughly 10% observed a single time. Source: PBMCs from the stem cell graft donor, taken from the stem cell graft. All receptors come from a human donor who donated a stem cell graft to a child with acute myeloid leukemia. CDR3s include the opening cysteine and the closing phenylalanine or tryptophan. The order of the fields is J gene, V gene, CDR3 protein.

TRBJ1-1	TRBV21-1	CASSKVGQSKRQSNTEAFF
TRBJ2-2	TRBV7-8	CASSDSGTGTGELFF
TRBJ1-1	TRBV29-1	CSARSFTGGLNTEAFF
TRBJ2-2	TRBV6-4	CASSDVAFTGELFF
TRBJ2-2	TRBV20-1	CSARPRSAGELFF
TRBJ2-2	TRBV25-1	CASSENGEAGELFF
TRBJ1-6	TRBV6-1	CASSPAPDRVSPLHF
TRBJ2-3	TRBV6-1	CATLFIDTQYF
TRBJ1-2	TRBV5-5	CASSSGTGRDGYTF
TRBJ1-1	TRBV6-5	CASSYPQGAGGTEAFF
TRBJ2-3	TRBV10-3	CAISGPPSGSDTQYF
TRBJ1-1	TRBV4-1	CASSQGQQGGNTEAFF
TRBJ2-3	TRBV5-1	CASSPGWTSGTQYF
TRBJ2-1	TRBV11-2	CASSPGLAGSSSYNEQFF
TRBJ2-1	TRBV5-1	CASSLGGGQEQFF
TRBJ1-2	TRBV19	CASSPPRQGTNYGYTF